The 2 T cell receptor beta chains below all came from one sample that was sequenced in a study of blood T cell repertoires in COVID-19. Generated by immunoSEQ multiplex PCR, the TCRdb table keeps only in-frame clones and is missing some. The sample contains about 200,000 clones, approximately 91% of which appear only once. Material for sequencing was peripheral blood. The receptor source for this set is a man between 18 and 35 years old with active or convalescent COVID-19.

The rearrangement uses TRBV6-5 and TRBJ2-1; 14 bases fit TRBD2. In germline, CDR1 is MNHEY, CDR2 SVGAGI. This CDR3 has 16 residues. J gave up 9 bases and V 4 bases, and 8 bases lay outside the gene matches. The CDR3 loop reads CASSLYGTSGSGEQFF. DNA for the CDR3: TGTGCCAGCAGTTTATATGGGACTAGCGGGAGCGGTGAGCAGTTCTTC.

This rearrangement joins TRBV9 to TRBJ1-2, with 7 positions matching TRBD1. The junction had 4 bases not matched to a gene; V was cut back by 0 bases and J by 2 bases. The germline V gene encodes CDR1 SGDLS and CDR2 YYNGEE. CDR3 length equals 15 residues. The CDR3 DNA reads as TGTGCCAGCAGCGTAGTCCCAGGGGGAAACTATGGCTACACCTTC. Translated: CASSVVPGGNYGYTF.